These T cell receptor beta chains were read from a single sample in a study of cytomegalovirus exposure and HLA in healthy donors. Sequencing used immunoSEQ multiplex PCR; TCRdb keeps in-frame clones, though not all of them. This sample yields 120,000 or so clones, of which roughly four fifths are seen a single time; around 2% belongs to the top ten. The sequenced sample was PBMCs. The origin of the receptors is a man aged 18 to 30 in good health and CMV-seronegative. CDR3s include the opening cysteine and the closing phenylalanine or tryptophan. A D gene is named only where the DNA matches it firmly. The size field is filled for only some rows; it gives once, few, many or a size class.

TRBV5-1	TRBJ2-3	NA	NA	CASSVASDTQYF	TGCGCCAGCAGCGTAGCGTCAGATACGCAGTATTTT
TRBV7-2	TRBJ2-3	NA	NA	CASSLIQGDTQYF	TGTGCCAGCAGCTTAATTCAGGGAGATACGCAGTATTTT
TRBV4-1	TRBJ2-1	NA	NA	CASSQVSGEDEQFF	TGCGCCAGCAGCCAAGTATCCGGGGAGGATGAGCAGTTCTTC
TRBV7-9	TRBJ1-2	NA	NA	CASTWDIGNYGYTF	TGTGCCAGCACCTGGGACATCGGGAACTATGGCTACACCTTC
TRBV5-1	TRBJ1-6	NA	NA	CASSAGEGGRSPLHF	TGCGCCAGCAGCGCCGGAGAGGGCGGGCGGTCACCCCTCCACTTT
TRBV7-8	TRBJ2-1	NA	NA	CASSLGVGGSYNEQFF	TGTGCCAGCAGCTTAGGGGTGGGGGGCTCCTACAATGAGCAGTTCTTC
TRBV6-1	TRBJ2-3	NA	TRBD2	CASSDRGGASSTQYF	TGTGCCAGCAGTGATCGCGGGGGGGCTTCGAGTACGCAGTATTTT
TRBV25-1	TRBJ2-7	NA	NA	CASSELGPGYEQYF	TGTGCCAGCAGTGAATTGGGCCCTGGTTACGAGCAGTACTTC
TRBV11-2	TRBJ2-7	NA	TRBD1	CASSPTLDRAYEQYF	TGTGCCAGCAGCCCGACCCTGGACAGGGCCTACGAGCAGTACTTC
TRBV7-6	TRBJ2-1	NA	NA	CASSFATRGNEQFF	TGTGCCAGCAGCTTTGCGACTAGAGGTAATGAGCAGTTCTTC
TRBV4-2	TRBJ2-3	once	TRBD2	CASSPPGLARDTQYF	TGTGCCAGCAGCCCACCGGGACTAGCGAGGGATACGCAGTATTTT
TRBV11-2	TRBJ2-7	NA	TRBD1	CASLRTGGYEQYF	TGTGCCAGCCTGAGGACAGGGGGCTACGAGCAGTACTTC
TRBV18	TRBJ2-3	NA	NA	CASSPPEGALNTDTQYF	TGTGCCAGCTCACCACCGGAAGGAGCTCTCAACACAGATACGCAGTATTTT
TRBV5-6	TRBJ2-7	NA	NA	CASSTTGSPAYEQYF	TGTGCCAGCAGTACAACTGGGAGTCCAGCCTACGAGCAGTACTTC
TRBV28	TRBJ1-4	NA	NA	CASTTATARDEKLFF	TGTGCCAGCACCACTGCCACCGCACGGGATGAAAAACTGTTTTTT
TRBV2	TRBJ2-4	NA	TRBD1	CASRGQGTGIQYF	TGTGCCAGCAGAGGACAGGGGACCGGCATTCAGTACTTC